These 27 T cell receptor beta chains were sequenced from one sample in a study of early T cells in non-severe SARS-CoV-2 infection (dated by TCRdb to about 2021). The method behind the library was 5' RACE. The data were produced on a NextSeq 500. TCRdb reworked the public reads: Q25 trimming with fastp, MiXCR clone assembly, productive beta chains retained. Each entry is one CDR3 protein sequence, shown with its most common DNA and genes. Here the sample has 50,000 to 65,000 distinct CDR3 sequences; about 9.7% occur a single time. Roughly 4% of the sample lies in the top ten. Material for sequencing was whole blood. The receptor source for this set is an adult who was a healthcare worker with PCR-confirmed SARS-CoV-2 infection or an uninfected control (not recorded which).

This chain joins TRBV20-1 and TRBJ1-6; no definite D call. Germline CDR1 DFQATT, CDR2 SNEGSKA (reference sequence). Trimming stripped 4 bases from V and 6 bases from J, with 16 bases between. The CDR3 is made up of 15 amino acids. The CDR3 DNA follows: TGCAGTGCTAATCAGTACACCGAATCTAATTCACCCCTCCACTTT. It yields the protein CSANQYTESNSPLHF.

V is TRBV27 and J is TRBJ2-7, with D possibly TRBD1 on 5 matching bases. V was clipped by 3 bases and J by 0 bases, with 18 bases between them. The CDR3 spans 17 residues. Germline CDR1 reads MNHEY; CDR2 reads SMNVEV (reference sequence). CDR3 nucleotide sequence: TGTGCCAGCAGTTTCAATTGGCGGCAGGGAAGCTCCTACGAGCAGTACTTC. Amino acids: CASSFNWRQGSSYEQYF.

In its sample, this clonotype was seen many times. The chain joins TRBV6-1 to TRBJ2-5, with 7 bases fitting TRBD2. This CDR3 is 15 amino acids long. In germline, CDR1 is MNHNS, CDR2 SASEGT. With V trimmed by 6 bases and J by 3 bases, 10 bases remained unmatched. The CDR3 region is CASRRRTSVEETQYF. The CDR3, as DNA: TGTGCCAGCAGAAGGAGGACTAGTGTAGAAGAGACCCAGTACTTC.

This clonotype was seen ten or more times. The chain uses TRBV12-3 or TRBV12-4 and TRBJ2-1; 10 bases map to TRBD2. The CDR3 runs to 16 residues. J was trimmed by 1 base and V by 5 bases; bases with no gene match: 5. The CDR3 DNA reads TGTGCCAGCAGTCCTAGCGGGAGCCTATCCTACAATGAGCAGTTCTTC. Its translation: CASSPSGSLSYNEQFF.

CDR3 coding DNA: TGTGCCAGCAGCCTTTGGACAGGCGGCGCGGGAAATCAGCCCCAGCATTTT. This gives the protein CASSLWTGGAGNQPQHF. V usage is TRBV5-5 and J usage is TRBJ1-5; the match to TRBD1 covers 7 bases. CDR1 is SGHKS, CDR2 YYEKEE, per germline (reference sequence). The CDR3 totals 17 residues. Trimming removed 4 bases from V and 4 bases from J; junction bases left unmatched: 14. Full variable domain (remainder filled in from reference TRBV5-5 and TRBJ1-5): DAGVTQSPTHLIKTRGQQVTLRCSPISGHKSVSWYQQVLGQGPQFIFQYYEKEERGRGNFPDRFSARQFPNYSSELNVNALLLGDSALYLCASSLWTGGAGNQPQHFGDGTRLSIL.

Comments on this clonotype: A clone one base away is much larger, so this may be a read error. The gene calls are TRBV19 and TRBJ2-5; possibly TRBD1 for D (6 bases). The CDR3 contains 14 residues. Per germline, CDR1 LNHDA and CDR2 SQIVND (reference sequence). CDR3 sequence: CPSSKGHHQETQYF. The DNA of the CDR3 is TGTCCCAGTAGTAAGGGACACCACCAAGAGACCCAGTACTTC. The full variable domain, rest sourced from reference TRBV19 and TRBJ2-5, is DGGITQSPKYLFRKEGQNVTLSCEQNLNHDAMYWYRQDPGQGLRLIYYSQIVNDFQKGDIAEGYSVSREKKESFPLTVTSAQKNPTAFYLCPSSKGHHQETQYFGPGTRLLVL.

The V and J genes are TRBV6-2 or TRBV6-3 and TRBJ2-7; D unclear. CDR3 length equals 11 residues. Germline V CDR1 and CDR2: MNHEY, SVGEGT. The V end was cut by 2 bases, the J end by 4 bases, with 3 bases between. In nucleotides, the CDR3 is TGTGCCAGCAGTTACGAATACGAGCAGTACTTC. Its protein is CASSYEYEQYF.

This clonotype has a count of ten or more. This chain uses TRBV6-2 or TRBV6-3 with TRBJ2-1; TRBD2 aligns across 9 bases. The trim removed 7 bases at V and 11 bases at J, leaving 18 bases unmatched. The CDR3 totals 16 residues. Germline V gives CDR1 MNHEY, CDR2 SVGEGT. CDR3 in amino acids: CASTDVRAGGPEKQFF. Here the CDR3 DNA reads TGTGCCAGCACCGACGTCAGGGCGGGAGGGCCGGAGAAGCAGTTCTTC.

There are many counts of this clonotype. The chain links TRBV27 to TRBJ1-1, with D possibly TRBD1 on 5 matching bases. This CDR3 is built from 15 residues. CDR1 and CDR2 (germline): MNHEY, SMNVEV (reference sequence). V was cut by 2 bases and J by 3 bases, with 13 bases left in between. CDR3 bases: TGTGCCAGCAGTTTAAGGGGTCGGAGTTACACTGAAGCTTTCTTT. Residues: CASSLRGRSYTEAFF.

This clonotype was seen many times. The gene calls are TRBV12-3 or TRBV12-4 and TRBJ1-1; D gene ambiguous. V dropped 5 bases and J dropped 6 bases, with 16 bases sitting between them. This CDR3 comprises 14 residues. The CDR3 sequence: CASSPSPQPAEAFF. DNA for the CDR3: TGTGCCAGCAGTCCCTCCCCTCAACCTGCTGAAGCTTTCTTT.

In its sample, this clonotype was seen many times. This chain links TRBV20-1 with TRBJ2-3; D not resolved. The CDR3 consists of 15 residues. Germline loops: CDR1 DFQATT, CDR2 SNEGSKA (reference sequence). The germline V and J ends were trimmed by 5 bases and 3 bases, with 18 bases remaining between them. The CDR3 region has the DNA TGCAGTGCTCGACCCCAAAGGGTTGCGACAGATACGCAGTATTTT. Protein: CSARPQRVATDTQYF.

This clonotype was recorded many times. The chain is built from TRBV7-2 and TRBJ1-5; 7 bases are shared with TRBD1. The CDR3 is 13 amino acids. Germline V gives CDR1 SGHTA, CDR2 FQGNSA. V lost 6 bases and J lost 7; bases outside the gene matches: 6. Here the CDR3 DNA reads TGTGCCAGCAGTCCCAGACAGGGCCAGCCCCAGCATTTT. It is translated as CASSPRQGQPQHF. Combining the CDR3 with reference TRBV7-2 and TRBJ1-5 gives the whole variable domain GAGVSQSPSNKVTEKGKDVELRCDPISGHTALYWYRQSLGQGLEFLIYFQGNSAPDKSGLPSDRFSAERTGGSVSTLTIQRTQQEDSAVYLCASSPRQGQPQHFGDGTRLSIL.

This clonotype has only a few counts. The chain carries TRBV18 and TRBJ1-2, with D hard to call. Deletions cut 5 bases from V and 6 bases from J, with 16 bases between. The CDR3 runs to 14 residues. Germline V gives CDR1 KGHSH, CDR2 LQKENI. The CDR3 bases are TGTGCCAGCTCATCGACGGGAATCCGGGATGGCTACACCTTC. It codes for CASSSTGIRDGYTF.

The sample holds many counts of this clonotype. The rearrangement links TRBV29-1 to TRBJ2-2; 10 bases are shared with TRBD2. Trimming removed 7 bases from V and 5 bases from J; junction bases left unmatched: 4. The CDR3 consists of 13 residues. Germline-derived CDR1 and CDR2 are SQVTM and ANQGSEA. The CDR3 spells CSAQREGTGELFF. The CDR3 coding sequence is TGCAGCGCTCAGCGGGAGGGTACCGGGGAGCTGTTTTTT.

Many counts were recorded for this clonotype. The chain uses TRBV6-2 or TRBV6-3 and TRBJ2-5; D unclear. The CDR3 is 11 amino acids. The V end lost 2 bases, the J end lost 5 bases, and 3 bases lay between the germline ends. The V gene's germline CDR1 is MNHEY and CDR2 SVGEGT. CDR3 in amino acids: CASSYGETQYF. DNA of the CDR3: TGTGCCAGCAGTTACGGTGAGACCCAGTACTTC.

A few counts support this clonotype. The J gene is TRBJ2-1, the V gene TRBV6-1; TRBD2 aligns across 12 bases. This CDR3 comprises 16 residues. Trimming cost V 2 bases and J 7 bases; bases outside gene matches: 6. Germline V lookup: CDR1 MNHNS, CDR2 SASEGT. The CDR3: CASSERLAGVGNEQFF. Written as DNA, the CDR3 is TGTGCCAGCAGTGAAAGACTAGCGGGAGTTGGTAATGAGCAGTTCTTC.

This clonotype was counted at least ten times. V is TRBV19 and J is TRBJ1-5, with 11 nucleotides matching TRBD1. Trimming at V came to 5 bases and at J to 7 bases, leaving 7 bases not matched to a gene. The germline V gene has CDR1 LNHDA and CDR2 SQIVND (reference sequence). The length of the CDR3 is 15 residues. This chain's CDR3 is CASSSWDRGKQPQHF. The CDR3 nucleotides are TGTGCCAGTAGTTCCTGGGACAGGGGGAAACAGCCCCAGCATTTT. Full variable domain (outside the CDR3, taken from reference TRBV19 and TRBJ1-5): DGGITQSPKYLFRKEGQNVTLSCEQNLNHDAMYWYRQDPGQGLRLIYYSQIVNDFQKGDIAEGYSVSREKKESFPLTVTSAQKNPTAFYLCASSSWDRGKQPQHFGDGTRLSIL.

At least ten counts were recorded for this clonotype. The CDR3 bases are TGCAGTGCTAGGGAGAAGGGCCACGAGCAGTACTTC. Protein product: CSAREKGHEQYF. The V call is TRBV20-1, the J call TRBJ2-7; D gene ambiguous. The CDR3 runs 12 residues. Trimming pared 3 bases from V and 5 bases from J, leaving 11 bases between. The germline CDR1 and CDR2 sequences are DFQATT and SNEGSKA (reference sequence).

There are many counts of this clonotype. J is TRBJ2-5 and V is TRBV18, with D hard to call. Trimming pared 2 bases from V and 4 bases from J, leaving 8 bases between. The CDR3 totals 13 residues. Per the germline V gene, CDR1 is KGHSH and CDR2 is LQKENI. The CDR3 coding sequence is TGTGCCAGCTCACCAGGGGTATCAGAGACCCAGTACTTC. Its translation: CASSPGVSETQYF.

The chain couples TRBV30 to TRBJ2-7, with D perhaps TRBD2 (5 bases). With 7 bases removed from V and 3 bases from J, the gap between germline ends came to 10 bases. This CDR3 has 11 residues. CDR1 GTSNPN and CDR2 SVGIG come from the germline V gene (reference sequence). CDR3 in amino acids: CASGLNYEQYF. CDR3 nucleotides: TGTGCCTCCGGACTTAACTACGAGCAGTACTTC.

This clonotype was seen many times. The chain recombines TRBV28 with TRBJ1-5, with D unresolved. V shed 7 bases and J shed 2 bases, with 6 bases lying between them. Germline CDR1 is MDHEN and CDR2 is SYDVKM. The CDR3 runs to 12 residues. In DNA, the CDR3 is TGTGCCAGCATGAGCGGCAATCAGCCCCAGCATTTT. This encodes CASMSGNQPQHF.

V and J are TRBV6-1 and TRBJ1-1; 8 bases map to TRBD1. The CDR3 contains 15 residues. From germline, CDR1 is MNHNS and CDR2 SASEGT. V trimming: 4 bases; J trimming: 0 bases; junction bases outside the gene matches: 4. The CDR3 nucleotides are TGTGCCAGCAGTGGACGGACAGGGATGAACACTGAAGCTTTCTTT. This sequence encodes CASSGRTGMNTEAFF.

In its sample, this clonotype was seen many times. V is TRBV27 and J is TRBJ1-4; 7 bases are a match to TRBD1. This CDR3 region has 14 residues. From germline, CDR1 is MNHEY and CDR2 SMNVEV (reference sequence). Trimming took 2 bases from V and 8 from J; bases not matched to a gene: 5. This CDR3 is CASSLQRGREKLFF. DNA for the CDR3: TGTGCCAGCAGTTTACAAAGGGGGCGGGAAAAACTGTTTTTT.

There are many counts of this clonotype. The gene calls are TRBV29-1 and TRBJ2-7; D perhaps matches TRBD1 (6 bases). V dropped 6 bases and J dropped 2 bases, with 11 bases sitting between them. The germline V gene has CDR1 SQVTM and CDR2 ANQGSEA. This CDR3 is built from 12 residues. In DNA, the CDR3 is TGCAGCGTGACAGGAGATACCTACGAGCAGTACTTC. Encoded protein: CSVTGDTYEQYF.

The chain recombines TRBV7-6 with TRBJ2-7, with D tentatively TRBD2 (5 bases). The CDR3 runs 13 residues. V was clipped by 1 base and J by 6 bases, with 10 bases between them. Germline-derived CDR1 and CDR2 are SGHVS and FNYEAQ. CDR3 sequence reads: CASSLGPGSEQYF. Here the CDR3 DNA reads TGTGCCAGCAGCTTAGGCCCGGGGTCCGAGCAGTACTTC.

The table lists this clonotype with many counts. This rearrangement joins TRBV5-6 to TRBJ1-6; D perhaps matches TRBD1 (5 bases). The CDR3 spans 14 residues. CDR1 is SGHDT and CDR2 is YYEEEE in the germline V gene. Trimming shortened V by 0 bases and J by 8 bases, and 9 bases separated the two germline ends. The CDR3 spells CASSLVAGHSPLHF. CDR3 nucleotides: TGTGCCAGCAGCTTGGTGGCAGGGCATTCACCCCTCCACTTT.

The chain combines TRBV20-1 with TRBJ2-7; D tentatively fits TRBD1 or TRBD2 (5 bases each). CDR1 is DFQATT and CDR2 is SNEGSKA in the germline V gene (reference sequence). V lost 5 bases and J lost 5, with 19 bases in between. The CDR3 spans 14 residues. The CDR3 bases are TGCAGTGCTGCACTACCGGGACGAGTGGACGAGCAGTACTTC. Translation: CSAALPGRVDEQYF.